The 15 T cell receptor beta chains below come from one sample, sequenced in a study of immune aging and cytomegalovirus after organ transplant. These receptors' antigens are unknown. As to time point: five sample-tagged time points from pre-transplant (day -1) to day 368 post-transplant, pooled. BD Rhapsody targeted mRNA and AbSeq chemistry was used for microwell cell capture and library preparation. TCRdb re-called the single-cell sequencing reads with MiXCR, one entry per CDR3 protein. The data show fewer than 25,000 distinct CDR3 sequences, 36% seen once. Sequenced material: CMV peptide-activated CD4+ and CD8+ T cells sorted from blood, taken at five time points, pooled. Subset of the sample: sorted CD8+CD137+ and CD4+CD154+ T cells after roughly 12 h CMV IE-1 peptide stimulation. Receptor source: a female donor who had a heart transplant and CMV viremia.

The chain has TRBV29-1 and TRBJ2-1; TRBD2 agrees at 11 bases. The CDR3 covers 17 residues. J gave up 5 bases and V 2 bases, and 11 bases lay outside the gene matches. CDR1 is SQVTM and CDR2 is ANQGSEA in the germline V gene. The CDR3 DNA follows: TGCAGCGTTGAAATCCCCTCTAGCGGGGGGAAAAACAATGAGCAGTTCTTC. Protein product: CSVEIPSSGGKNNEQFF.

The rearrangement uses TRBV7-9 and TRBJ2-1, with a tentative D call TRBD1 (5 bases). The V gene lost 3 bases and the J gene lost 0 bases, with 12 bases spanning the gap. The CDR3 runs to 16 residues. Germline-derived CDR1 and CDR2 are SEHNR and FQNEAQ (reference sequence). This CDR3 reads CASSFQGPISYNEQFF. In nucleotides, the CDR3 is TGTGCCAGCAGCTTTCAGGGCCCGATCTCCTACAATGAGCAGTTCTTC.

This clonotype showed up just a few times. The chain recombines TRBV15 with TRBJ2-3; 7 bases map to TRBD2. The CDR3 totals 16 residues. The J segment lost 1 base and the V segment lost 1 base, leaving 5 bases of the junction unmatched. Germline-derived CDR1 and CDR2 are LNHNV and YYDKDF (reference sequence). CDR3 DNA: TGTGCCACCAGCAGAGGCCTAGCGGACGGCACAGATACGCAGTATTTT. As protein: CATSRGLADGTDTQYF. The full variable domain, in which reference TRBV15 and TRBJ2-3 provide the parts outside the CDR3, is DAMVIQNPRYQVTQFGKPVTLSCSQTLNHNVMYWYQQKSSQAPKLLFHYYDKDFNNEADTPDNFQSRRPNTSFCFLDIRSPGLGDTAMYLCATSRGLADGTDTQYFGPGTRLTVL.

This sequence joins TRBV7-2 and TRBJ2-5, with a weak D call TRBD2 (6 bases). V gave up 3 bases and J gave up 0 bases, with 11 bases separating them. This CDR3 has 15 amino acids. Germline V gene sequence: CDR1 SGHTA, CDR2 FQGNSA. In DNA form, the CDR3 reads TGTGCCAGCAGCTTCAACGGGGGAAACCAAGAGACCCAGTACTTC. Protein: CASSFNGGNQETQYF.

About this clonotype: One junction end does not reproduce the germline sequence, and a read error may be involved. V gene TRBV7-9 combines with J gene TRBJ2-1; 10 nucleotides align to TRBD2. Per the germline V gene, CDR1 is SEHNR and CDR2 is FQNEAQ (reference sequence). This CDR3 is 19 amino acids long. The CDR3 nucleotides read TGTGCCAGCAGCTTAGTTACGTTTTCTAGCGGGAGATTATACGATGAGCAGTTCTTT. Translating gives CASSLVTFSSGRLYDEQFF.

This clonotype was detected a few times. The chain links TRBV11-3 to TRBJ2-4; TRBD2 agrees at 8 bases. Germline CDR1 is SGHNT and CDR2 is YENEEA. Losses at the gene ends were 4 bases for V and 7 bases for J; bases not matched to a gene: 9. The CDR3 has 15 amino acids. DNA for the CDR3: TGTGCCAGCAGCTCCCCGAGCGGGAGAACCAACATTCAGTACTTC. As protein: CASSSPSGRTNIQYF.

The genes are TRBV2 and TRBJ2-3, with 7 positions matching TRBD2. V shed 8 bases, J shed 6 bases, and the junction held 11 bases outside the gene matches. CDR1 and CDR2 (germline): SNHLY, FYNNEI. The CDR3 runs to 14 residues. For the CDR3, the DNA is TGTGCCAGCTTGTTGGGCGGGAGTGGGGATACGCAGTATTTT. This gives the protein CASLLGGSGDTQYF.

This clonotype was found a few times. V and J are TRBV9 and TRBJ2-7; no clear D. CDR3 length: 15 amino acids. Trimming removed 0 bases from V and 0 bases from J, with 10 bases in between. The V gene's germline CDR1 is SGDLS and CDR2 YYNGEE. CDR3 sequence reads: CASSVDPGSSYEQYF. CDR3 bases: TGTGCCAGCAGCGTAGACCCGGGCAGCTCCTACGAGCAGTACTTC.

This clonotype was counted a few times. The rearrangement uses TRBV4-3 and TRBJ2-1; 10 nucleotides agree with TRBD1. The V gene's germline CDR1 is LGHNA and CDR2 YSLEER. V lost 1 base and J lost 3; bases outside the gene matches: 6. The CDR3 covers 17 residues. The CDR3 region has the DNA TGCGCCAGCAGCCAAGCCCCCCGGGACAGGGGCTACAATGAGCAGTTCTTC. As protein: CASSQAPRDRGYNEQFF.

This clonotype has only a few counts. The DNA of the CDR3 is TGTGCCATCAGTGAGATAAGGGCTGATGCGGTTCCCGGCTACACCTTC. Protein: CAISEIRADAVPGYTF. This chain links TRBV10-3 with TRBJ1-2; D uncertain. Trimming removed 2 bases at V and 8 bases at J, with 21 bases between. CDR3 length: 16 residues. CDR1 ENHRY and CDR2 SYGVKD come from the germline V gene.

The chain uses TRBV9 and TRBJ2-3; 8 bases align to TRBD2. From germline, CDR1 is SGDLS and CDR2 YYNGEE. Trimming took 4 bases from V and 2 from J; bases not matched to a gene: 6. CDR3 length equals 15 residues. CDR3 DNA: TGTGCCAGCAGCCCCCGGGGGGGGGCCACAGATACGCAGTATTTT. It specifies CASSPRGGATDTQYF.

Concerning this clonotype: A read error may produce the germline difference seen at one junction end. The chain links TRBV20-1 to TRBJ2-1; a possible D gene is TRBD2 (6 bases). Germline V CDR1 and CDR2: DFQATT, SNEGSKA (reference sequence). This CDR3 has 15 amino acids. The CDR3 protein is CSTSPLSDVYNEQFF. The CDR3 DNA reads as TGCAGTACTAGCCCCCTTAGCGATGTCTACAATGAGCAGTTCTTC.

This clonotype rates as medium-sized. The chain uses TRBV2 and TRBJ2-7; TRBD1 matches at 9 bases. There are 15 residues in the CDR3. V lost 6 bases and J lost 3; bases outside the gene matches: 9. Germline V CDR1 and CDR2: SNHLY, FYNNEI. The CDR3 sequence is CASSDPGQGYYEQYF. Written as DNA, the CDR3 is TGTGCCAGCAGCGATCCGGGACAGGGATACTACGAGCAGTACTTC.

This clonotype was seen repeatedly, ten times or more. This sequence joins TRBV24-1 and TRBJ2-3; TRBD2 matches at 9 bases. Germline trimming cut 2 bases from V and 5 bases from J; bases unmatched to any gene: 7. In germline, CDR1 is KGHDR, CDR2 SFDVKD. This CDR3 spans 16 amino acids. CDR3 amino acids: CATSDSVAGVKDTQYF. The CDR3 bases are TGTGCCACCAGTGATTCGGTAGCGGGAGTCAAAGATACGCAGTATTTT.

Judged by abundance, this clonotype is medium-sized. CDR3 in amino acids: CASSLGQGYSGANVLTF. CDR3 bases: TGTGCCAGCAGCTTAGGACAGGGCTACTCTGGGGCCAACGTCCTGACTTTC. V gene TRBV13 combines with J gene TRBJ2-6, with a possible D match to TRBD1 (6 bases). V lost 0 bases and J 0 bases, leaving 9 bases between the germline ends. Germline V CDR1 and CDR2: PRHDT, FYEKMQ (reference sequence). This CDR3 region has 17 residues.